These T cell receptor beta chains were read from a single sample in a study of blood T cells in healthy people across ages. Each CDR3 protein gets one entry after TCRdb re-called the 5' RACE reads with MiXCR. The table has hundreds of thousands of distinct CDR3 sequences, roughly half seen once. Sequences were obtained from blood. The receptors originated from a man between 60 and 70 years old in good health. Each CDR3 is given with its conserved first and last residue. D genes are given only for firm matches. The size entry is marked missing in some rows and otherwise reads once, few, many or a size class.

cdr3_aa,cdr3_nt,v_call,d_call,clone_size,j_call
CASSAPRGLSYEQYF,TGCGCCAGCAGCGCCCCTCGGGGGCTTTCCTACGAGCAGTACTTC,TRBV5-1,-,-,TRBJ2-7
CASSPRGRIREKLFF,TGTGCCAGCAGCCCTAGGGGCAGAATTCGGGAAAAACTGTTTTTT,TRBV6-6,-,-,TRBJ1-4
CATWRGTGGYEAFF,TGTGCCACCTGGCGGGGGACAGGGGGCTATGAAGCTTTCTTT,TRBV6-5,TRBD1,few,TRBJ1-1
CASSQNQGFPYEQYF,TGCGCCAGCAGCCAAAATCAGGGGTTCCCCTACGAGCAGTACTTC,TRBV4-1,-,-,TRBJ2-7
CASSQEGTFGTTGELFF,TGTGCCAGCAGCCAAGAGGGGACGTTTGGAACAACCGGGGAGCTGTTTTTT,TRBV4-2,-,few,TRBJ2-2
CASSPGQAHREQYF,TGTGCCAGCAGCCCCGGCCAGGCCCACCGCGAGCAGTACTTC,TRBV7-2,-,many,TRBJ2-7
CASSRISSGRAYEQYF,TGTGCCAGCAGTAGAATCTCTAGCGGGAGGGCCTACGAGCAGTACTTC,TRBV6-2/TRBV6-3,TRBD2,few,TRBJ2-7
CASSPGMRVPQANYGYTF,TGTGCCAGCTCACCCGGCATGAGGGTTCCTCAAGCTAACTATGGCTACACCTTC,TRBV18,-,few,TRBJ1-2
CASSYKRAGAGTDTQYF,TGTGCCAGCAGCTACAAACGGGCGGGAGCCGGCACAGATACGCAGTATTTT,TRBV7-3,TRBD2,-,TRBJ2-3
CSATGTGSGSSYEQYF,TGCAGTGCTACCGGGACAGGGTCCGGGAGCTCCTACGAGCAGTACTTC,TRBV20-1,TRBD1,-,TRBJ2-7
CAWARANYGYTF,TGTGCCTGGGCCCGGGCCAACTATGGCTACACCTTC,TRBV30,-,few,TRBJ1-2
CASSLLRGASGANVLTF,TGTGCCAGTAGTCTCTTGCGGGGGGCCTCTGGGGCCAACGTCCTGACTTTC,TRBV19,TRBD2,few,TRBJ2-6
CASSLVVSGSGNEQFF,TGTGCCAGCAGCCTAGTGGTTAGCGGGAGTGGAAATGAGCAGTTCTTC,TRBV11-2,TRBD2,once,TRBJ2-1
CASSLLMSTDTQYF,TGTGCCAGCAGTTTATTAATGAGCACAGATACGCAGTATTTT,TRBV27,-,-,TRBJ2-3
CSAVDRGMSEAFF,TGCAGCGCAGTGGACAGGGGGATGTCTGAAGCTTTCTTT,TRBV29-1,TRBD1,few,TRBJ1-1
CASSPLAPDTQYF,TGTGCCAGCAGCCCTCTAGCGCCAGATACGCAGTATTTT,TRBV28,-,-,TRBJ2-3
CTSSLMANYGYTF,TGTACCAGCAGCTTGATGGCTAACTATGGCTACACCTTC,TRBV7-2,-,-,TRBJ1-2
CASSVETGGLETQYF,TGTGCCAGCAGTGTCGAAACAGGGGGATTGGAGACCCAGTACTTC,TRBV2,TRBD1,-,TRBJ2-5
CAWSWRGNYEQYF,TGTGCCTGGAGTTGGAGGGGGAACTACGAGCAGTACTTC,TRBV30,-,-,TRBJ2-7